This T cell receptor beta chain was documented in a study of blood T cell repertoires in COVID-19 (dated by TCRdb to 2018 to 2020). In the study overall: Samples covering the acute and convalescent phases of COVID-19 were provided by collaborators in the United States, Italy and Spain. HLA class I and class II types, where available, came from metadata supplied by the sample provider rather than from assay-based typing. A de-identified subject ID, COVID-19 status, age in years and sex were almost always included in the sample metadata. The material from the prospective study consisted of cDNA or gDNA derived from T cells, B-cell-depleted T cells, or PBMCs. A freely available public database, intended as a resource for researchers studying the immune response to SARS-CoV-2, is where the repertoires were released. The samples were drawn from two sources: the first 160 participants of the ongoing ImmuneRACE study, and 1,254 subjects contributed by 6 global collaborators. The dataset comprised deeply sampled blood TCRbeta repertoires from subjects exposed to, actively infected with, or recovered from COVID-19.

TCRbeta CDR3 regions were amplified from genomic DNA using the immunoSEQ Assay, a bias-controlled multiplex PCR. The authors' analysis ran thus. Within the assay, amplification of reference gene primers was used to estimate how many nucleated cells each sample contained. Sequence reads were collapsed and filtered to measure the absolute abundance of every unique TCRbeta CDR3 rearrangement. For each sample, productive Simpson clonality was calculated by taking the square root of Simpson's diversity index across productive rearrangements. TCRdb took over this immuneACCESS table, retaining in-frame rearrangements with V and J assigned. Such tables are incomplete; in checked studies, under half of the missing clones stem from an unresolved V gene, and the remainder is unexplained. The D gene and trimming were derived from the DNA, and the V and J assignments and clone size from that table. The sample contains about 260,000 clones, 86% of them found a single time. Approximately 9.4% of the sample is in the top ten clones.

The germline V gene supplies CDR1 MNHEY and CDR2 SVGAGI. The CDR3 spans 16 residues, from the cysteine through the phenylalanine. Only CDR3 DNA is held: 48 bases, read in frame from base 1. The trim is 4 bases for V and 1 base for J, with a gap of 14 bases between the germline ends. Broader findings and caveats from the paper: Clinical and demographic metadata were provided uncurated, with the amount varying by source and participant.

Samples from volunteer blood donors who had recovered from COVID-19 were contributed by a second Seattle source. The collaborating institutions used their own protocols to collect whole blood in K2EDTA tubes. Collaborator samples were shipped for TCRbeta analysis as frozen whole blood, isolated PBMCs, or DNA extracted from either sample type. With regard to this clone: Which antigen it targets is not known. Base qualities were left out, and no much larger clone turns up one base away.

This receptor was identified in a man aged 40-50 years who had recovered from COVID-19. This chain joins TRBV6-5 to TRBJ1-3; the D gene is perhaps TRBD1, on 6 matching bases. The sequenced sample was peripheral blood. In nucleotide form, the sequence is TGTGCCAGCAGTTCCGGGGGGCGCTTGTCTGGAAACACCATATATTTT. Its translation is CASSSGGRLSGNTIYF.